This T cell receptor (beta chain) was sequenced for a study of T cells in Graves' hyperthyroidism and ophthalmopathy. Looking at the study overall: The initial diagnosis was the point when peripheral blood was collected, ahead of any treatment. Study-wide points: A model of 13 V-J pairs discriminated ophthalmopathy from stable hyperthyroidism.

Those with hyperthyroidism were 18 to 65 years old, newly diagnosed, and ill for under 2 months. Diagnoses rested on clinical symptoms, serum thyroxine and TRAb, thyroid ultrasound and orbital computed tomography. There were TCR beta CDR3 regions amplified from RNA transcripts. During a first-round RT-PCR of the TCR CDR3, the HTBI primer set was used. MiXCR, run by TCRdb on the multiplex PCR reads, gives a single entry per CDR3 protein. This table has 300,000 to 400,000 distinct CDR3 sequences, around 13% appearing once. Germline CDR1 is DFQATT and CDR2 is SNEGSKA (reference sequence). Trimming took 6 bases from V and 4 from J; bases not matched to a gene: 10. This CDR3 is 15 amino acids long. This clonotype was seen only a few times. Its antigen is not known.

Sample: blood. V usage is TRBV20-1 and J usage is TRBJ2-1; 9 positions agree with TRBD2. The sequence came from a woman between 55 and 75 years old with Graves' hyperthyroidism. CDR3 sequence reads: CSAITGTSRYNEQFF. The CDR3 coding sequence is TGCAGTGCCATTACCGGGACTAGCAGATACAATGAGCAGTTCTTC.